The T cell receptor beta chain described here comes from a study of T cell responses to AZD1222 COVID-19 vaccine. Study results and caveats: The sample set comprised mostly white British donors with more females, and clonal diversity was possibly underestimated. Every sample of the repertoires postdated the peak T cell response.

Libraries were prepared by immunoSEQ multiplex PCR; TCRdb keeps only in-frame clonotypes and omits some of them. The profile shows 120,000 to 150,000 clones, 93% of them singletons. Note on this clone: Its antigen is not known.

The starting material was peripheral blood, obtained on day 0 of AZD1222 vaccination. The source of this sequence is an adult in good health.

This chain's CDR3 is CASSRGTDSNQPQHF. The CDR3 nucleotides read TGTGCCAGCAGCAGAGGGACGGATAGCAATCAGCCCCAGCATTTT. This chain joins TRBV7-9 and TRBJ1-5, with TRBD1 as a possible D gene (5 bases). This CDR3 has 15 amino acids. Germline V gene data show CDR1 as SEHNR and CDR2 as FQNEAQ (reference sequence). The germline V and J ends were trimmed by 5 bases and 0 bases, with 11 bases remaining between them. Looking up the rest from reference TRBV7-9 and TRBJ1-5 gives the full variable domain: DTGVSQNPRHKITKRGQNVTFRCDPISEHNRLYWYRQTLGQGPEFLTYFQNEAQLEKSRLLSDRFSAERPKGSFSTLEIQRTEQGDSAMYLCASSRGTDSNQPQHFGDGTRLSIL.